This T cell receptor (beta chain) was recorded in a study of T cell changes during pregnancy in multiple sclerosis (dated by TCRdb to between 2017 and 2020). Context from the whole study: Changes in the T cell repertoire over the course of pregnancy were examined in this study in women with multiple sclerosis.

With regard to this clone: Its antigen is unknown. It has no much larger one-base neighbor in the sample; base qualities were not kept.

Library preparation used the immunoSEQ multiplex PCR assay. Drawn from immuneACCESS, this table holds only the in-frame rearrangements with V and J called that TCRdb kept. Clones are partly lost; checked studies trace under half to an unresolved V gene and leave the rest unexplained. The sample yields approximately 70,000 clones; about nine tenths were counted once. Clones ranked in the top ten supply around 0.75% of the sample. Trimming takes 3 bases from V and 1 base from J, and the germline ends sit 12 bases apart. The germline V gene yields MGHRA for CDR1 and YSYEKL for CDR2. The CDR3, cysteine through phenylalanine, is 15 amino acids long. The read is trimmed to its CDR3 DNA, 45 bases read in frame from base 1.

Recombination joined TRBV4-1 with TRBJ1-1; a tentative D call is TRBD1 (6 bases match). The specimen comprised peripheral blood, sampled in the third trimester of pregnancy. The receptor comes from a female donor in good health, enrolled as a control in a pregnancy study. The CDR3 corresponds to CASSQWDISNTEAFF. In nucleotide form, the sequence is TGCGCCAGCAGCCAGTGGGACATATCGAACACTGAAGCTTTCTTT.